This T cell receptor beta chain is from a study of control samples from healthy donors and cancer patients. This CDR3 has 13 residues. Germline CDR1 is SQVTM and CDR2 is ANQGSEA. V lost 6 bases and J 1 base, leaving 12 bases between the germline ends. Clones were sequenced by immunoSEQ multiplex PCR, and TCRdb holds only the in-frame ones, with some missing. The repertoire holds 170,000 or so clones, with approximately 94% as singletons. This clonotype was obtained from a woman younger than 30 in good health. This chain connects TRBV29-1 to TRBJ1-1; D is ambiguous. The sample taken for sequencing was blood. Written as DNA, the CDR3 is TGCAGCGTGAACGGGCCGGAGAACACTGAAGCTTTCTTT. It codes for CSVNGPENTEAFF.